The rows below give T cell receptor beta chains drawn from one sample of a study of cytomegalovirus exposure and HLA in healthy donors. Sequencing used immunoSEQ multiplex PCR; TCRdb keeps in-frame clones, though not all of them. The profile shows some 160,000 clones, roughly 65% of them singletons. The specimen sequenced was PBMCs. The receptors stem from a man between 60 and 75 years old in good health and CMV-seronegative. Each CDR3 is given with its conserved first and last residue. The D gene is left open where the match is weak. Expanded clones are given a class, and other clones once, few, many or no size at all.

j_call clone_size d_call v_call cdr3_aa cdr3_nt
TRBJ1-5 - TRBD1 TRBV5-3 CARSPQGVGQPQHF TGTGCCAGAAGCCCGCAGGGGGTCGGTCAGCCCCAGCATTTT
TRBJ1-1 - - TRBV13 CASSLGRVTEAFF TGTGCCAGCAGCTTAGGCAGGGTGACTGAAGCTTTCTTT
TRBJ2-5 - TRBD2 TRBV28 CASSKTSGQETQYF TGTGCCAGCAGCAAGACTAGCGGACAAGAGACCCAGTACTTC
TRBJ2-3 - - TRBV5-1 CASSLAASRDTQYF TGCGCCAGCAGCTTGGCGGCTAGCCGGGATACGCAGTATTTT
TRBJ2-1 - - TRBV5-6 CASSLLRQPLSYNEQFF TGTGCCAGCAGCTTATTGCGACAACCTCTTTCCTACAATGAGCAGTTCTTC
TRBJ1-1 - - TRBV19 CASSIDRRGTEAFF TGTGCCAGTAGTATCGACAGGCGTGGTACTGAAGCTTTCTTT
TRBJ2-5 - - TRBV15 CATLLGGGVETQYF TGTGCCACCCTACTTGGGGGGGGCGTGGAGACCCAGTACTTC
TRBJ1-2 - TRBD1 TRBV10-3 CAIEDRDYGYTF TGTGCCATCGAGGACAGGGACTATGGCTACACCTTC
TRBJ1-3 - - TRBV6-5 CASSHELSAGNTIYF TGTGCCAGCAGTCATGAGTTAAGTGCTGGAAACACCATATATTTT
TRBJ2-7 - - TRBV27 CASRGGRYEQYF TGTGCCAGCAGGGGGGGTCGCTACGAGCAGTACTTC
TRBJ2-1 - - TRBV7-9 CASSPGRTTSYNEQFF TGTGCCAGCAGCCCAGGGCGAACCACAAGTTACAATGAGCAGTTCTTC
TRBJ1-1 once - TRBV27 CASSFPGRATEAFF TGTGCCAGCAGTTTCCCGGGGAGGGCCACTGAAGCTTTCTTT
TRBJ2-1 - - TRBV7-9 CASSLSPLREIYNEQFF TGTGCCAGCAGCTTGTCTCCCCTTAGGGAGATTTACAATGAGCAGTTCTTC
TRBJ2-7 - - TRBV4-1 CASSQDQSGYEQYF TGCGCCAGCAGCCAAGATCAGTCAGGCTACGAGCAGTACTTC
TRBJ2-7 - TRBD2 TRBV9 CASSVGLADSYEQYF TGTGCCAGCAGCGTAGGACTAGCGGACTCCTACGAGCAGTACTTC
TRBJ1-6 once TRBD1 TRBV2 CASSDGGRRGRRSSPLHF TGTGCCAGCAGTGATGGGGGCCGCAGGGGGCGAAGAAGCTCACCCCTCCACTTT